Reported below is one TCR beta chain. Clones were read by immunoSEQ multiplex PCR, and TCRdb kept only the in-frame ones, dropping some. The data contain 200,000 or so clones, roughly 88% of them singletons. This sample is drawn from a study of T cell responses to AZD1222 COVID-19 vaccine. Germline V lookup: CDR1 LGHDT, CDR2 YNNKEL (reference sequence). V shed 0 bases and J 4 bases; nucleotides not matched to a gene: 8. This CDR3 has 16 residues. The material was peripheral blood, obtained on day 0 of AZD1222 vaccination. The sequence derives from an adult in good health. The chain carries TRBV3-1 (or the pseudogene TRBV3-2) and TRBJ1-2; 7 nucleotides match TRBD1. The CDR3 spells CASSQEDSRGAYGYTF. CDR3 in DNA: TGTGCCAGCAGCCAAGAAGATAGCAGGGGGGCCTATGGCTACACCTTC.